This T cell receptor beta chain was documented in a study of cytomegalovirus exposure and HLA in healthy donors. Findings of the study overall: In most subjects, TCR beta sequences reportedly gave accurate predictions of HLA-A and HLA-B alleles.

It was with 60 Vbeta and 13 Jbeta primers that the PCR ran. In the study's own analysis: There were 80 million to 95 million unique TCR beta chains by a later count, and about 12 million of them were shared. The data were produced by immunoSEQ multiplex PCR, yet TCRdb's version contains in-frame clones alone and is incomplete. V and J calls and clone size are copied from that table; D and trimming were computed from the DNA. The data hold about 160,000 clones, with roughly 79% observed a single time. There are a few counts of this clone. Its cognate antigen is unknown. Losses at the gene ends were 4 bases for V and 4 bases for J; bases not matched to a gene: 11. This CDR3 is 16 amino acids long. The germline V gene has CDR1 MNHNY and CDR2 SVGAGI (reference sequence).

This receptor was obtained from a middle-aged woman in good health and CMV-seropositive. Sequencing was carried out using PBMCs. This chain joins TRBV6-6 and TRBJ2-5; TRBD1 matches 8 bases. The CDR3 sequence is CASSSSLPTGVETQYF. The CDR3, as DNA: TGTGCCAGCAGTTCGTCCCTACCGACAGGGGTAGAGACCCAGTACTTC.